The 15 T cell receptor beta chains given below trace back to one sample, sequenced in a study of monozygotic twins with inflammatory bowel disease. With the 5' RACE reads reprocessed, TCRdb shows one record per CDR3 protein and no DNA. Its clone listing holds about 380,000 distinct CDR3 sequences. Material for sequencing was blood. These receptors came from a human donor with ulcerative colitis or Crohn's disease, or a healthy co-twin of an affected twin (not recorded which).

The genes are TRBV7-9 and TRBJ2-3; TCRdb returns TRBD1, unconfirmable since there is no DNA. The CDR3 is 14 amino acids. Germline CDR1 is SEHNR and CDR2 is FQNEAQ (reference sequence). This CDR3 is CASSLAAGADTQYF.

The rearrangement uses TRBV12-3 or TRBV12-4 and TRBJ2-1; TCRdb outputs TRBD2, but without DNA this stays unchecked. The CDR3 covers 16 residues. The CDR3 protein is CASSLPSGGYHNEQFF.

This CDR3 reads CASSSGVGGYGSSPLHF. This chain uses TRBV7-9 with TRBJ1-6; TCRdb designates TRBD1, a call that cannot be tested without DNA. The CDR3 has 17 residues. Germline values: CDR1 SEHNR, CDR2 FQNEAQ (reference sequence). The full variable domain, rest sourced from reference TRBV7-9 and TRBJ1-6, is DTGVSQNPRHKITKRGQNVTFRCDPISEHNRLYWYRQTLGQGPEFLTYFQNEAQLEKSRLLSDRFSAERPKGSFSTLEIQRTEQGDSAMYLCASSSGVGGYGSSPLHFGNGTRLTVT.

The CDR3 region is CASSQGADEQFF. The chain couples TRBV4-3 to TRBJ2-1; there is no DNA to check the TCRdb D call of TRBD1. There are 12 residues in the CDR3. CDR1 and CDR2 from the germline V gene are LGHNA and YSLEER.

The rearrangement links TRBV2 to TRBJ2-3; TCRdb returns TRBD2, unconfirmable since there is no DNA. This CDR3 is built from 14 residues. Germline CDR1 SNHLY, CDR2 FYNNEI. The CDR3 reads CASSPSGYLDTQYF.

The chain couples TRBV29-1 to TRBJ2-1; TCRdb names TRBD1, which stays unverified in the absence of DNA. Germline V gene data show CDR1 as SQVTM and CDR2 as ANQGSEA. The CDR3 totals 14 residues. The CDR3 loop reads CSGTGLFGDNEQFF.

The chain couples TRBV30 to TRBJ1-1; without DNA, the TCRdb call of TRBD1 cannot be checked. CDR3 length equals 11 residues. Germline V lookup: CDR1 GTSNPN, CDR2 SVGIG (reference sequence). The CDR3 spells CACGQGTEAFF.

The CDR3 loop is CASGWGGGIYEQYF. This rearrangement joins TRBV12-3 or TRBV12-4 to TRBJ2-7. This CDR3 is 14 amino acids long.

The chain has TRBV6-2 or TRBV6-3 and TRBJ2-3; the TCRdb D gene call, TRBD1, has no DNA to confirm it. Looked up from germline, CDR1 is MNHEY and CDR2 is SVGEGT. The CDR3 consists of 16 residues. The CDR3 protein is CASSSLQGRGTDTQYF.

The rearrangement uses TRBV5-4 and TRBJ2-5. The length of the CDR3 is 13 residues. Per germline, CDR1 SGHNT and CDR2 YYREEE (reference sequence). CDR3 sequence: CASSPDGEETQYF.

The CDR3: CSLHLGSYNEQFF. The J gene is TRBJ2-1, the V gene TRBV20-1. Germline CDR1 DFQATT, CDR2 SNEGSKA (reference sequence). This CDR3 has 13 residues.

This sequence joins TRBV7-9 and TRBJ1-5; TCRdb's D call, TRBD1, is unchecked because there is no DNA. The CDR3 consists of 16 residues. Germline V gene lookup returns CDR1 SEHNR and CDR2 FQNEAQ (reference sequence). CDR3: CASSSYYRGDDQPQHF.

The V and J genes are TRBV6-6 and TRBJ2-5; TCRdb selects TRBD1, and the lack of DNA leaves this call unchecked. The CDR3 has 11 residues. Looked up from germline, CDR1 is MNHNY and CDR2 is SVGAGI (reference sequence). This CDR3 reads CASSWDGQSYF.

This chain connects TRBV7-2 to TRBJ2-7; without DNA, the TCRdb call of TRBD2 cannot be checked. Germline values: CDR1 SGHTA, CDR2 FQGNSA. The CDR3 consists of 14 residues. The CDR3 sequence: CASSRTSAGTEQYF.

The chain recombines TRBV7-2 with TRBJ2-1; the D gene TCRdb calls, TRBD1, cannot be checked with no DNA. This CDR3 region has 17 residues. Germline CDR1 SGHTA, CDR2 FQGNSA. The CDR3 loop is CASSLLLAGAPYNEQFF.